This entry concerns a single T cell receptor (beta chain). The antigen is unknown. This record belongs to a study of chemoradiotherapy in HPV16-positive cancers. Overall study results and limits: For HPV16-positive patients, expanding HPV-responsive T cells associated with longer recurrence-free survival. Candidate HPV-specific clones and E7-related TCR motifs grew in tumor during treatment.

Sequenced by immunoSEQ multiplex PCR; TCRdb stores in-frame clones only, minus some. The sample records under 5,500 clones, roughly nine tenths being singletons. There are 12 residues in the CDR3. Trimming shortened V by 7 bases and J by 0 bases, and 6 bases separated the two germline ends. Germline V CDR1 and CDR2: SGHAT, FQNNGV. The J gene is TRBJ1-1, the V gene TRBV11-2; TRBD1 might be the D (5 bases). Collection of the sample occurred from a patient who underwent chemoradiotherapy. The TCR was taken from a human donor with HPV-associated anogenital cancer. CDR3 loop: CASKGLNTEAFF. For the CDR3, the DNA is TGTGCCAGCAAGGGGTTGAACACTGAAGCTTTCTTT. Full variable domain (remainder filled in from reference TRBV11-2 and TRBJ1-1): EAGVAQSPRYKIIEKRQSVAFWCNPISGHATLYWYQQILGQGPKLLIQFQNNGVVDDSQLPKDRFSAERLKGVDSTLKIQPAKLEDSAVYLCASKGLNTEAFFGQGTRLTVV.